These 23 T cell receptor beta chains were sequenced from one sample in a study of blood T cell repertoires in COVID-19. Assay: immunoSEQ multiplex PCR; the TCRdb copy retains only in-frame clones and omits some. The sample records more than 200,000 clones, about 90% being singletons. The sample consisted of PBMCs or T cells enriched from blood (not recorded which). The receptors derive from a woman in her 30s with acute COVID-19.

In this sample, this clone turned up once. The chain couples TRBV15 to TRBJ2-7; possible D gene TRBD1, 6 bases. V was pared by 4 bases and J by 6 bases, with 10 bases between. Germline V gene data show CDR1 as LNHNV and CDR2 as YYDKDF (reference sequence). This CDR3 comprises 12 residues. CDR3 coding DNA: TGTGCCACCAGCATCACAGGGTCCGAGCAGTACTTC. Translation: CATSITGSEQYF.

This sequence joins TRBV4-1 and TRBJ1-1, with D hard to call. Per germline, CDR1 MGHRA and CDR2 YSYEKL. CDR3 size: 15 residues. The V and J ends lost 0 bases and 0 bases respectively, with 8 bases between them. This chain's CDR3 is CASSQEGGLNTEAFF. The DNA for the CDR3 is TGCGCCAGCAGCCAAGAAGGCGGGCTGAACACTGAAGCTTTCTTT.

This clone was observed once. The gene calls are TRBV13 and TRBJ2-1; maybe TRBD2 (6 bases). The CDR3 loop spans 18 amino acids. V was pared by 0 bases and J by 4 bases, with 19 bases between. Germline V gene lookup returns CDR1 PRHDT and CDR2 FYEKMQ (reference sequence). This chain's CDR3 is CASSLGVGGKDHYNEQFF. For the CDR3, the DNA is TGTGCCAGCAGCTTAGGCGTCGGAGGGAAAGACCATTACAATGAGCAGTTCTTC.

The gene calls are TRBV9 and TRBJ2-3, with D maybe TRBD1 (5 bases). Germline V CDR1 and CDR2: SGDLS, YYNGEE. Trimming stripped 0 bases from V and 5 bases from J, with 13 bases between. The CDR3 totals 15 residues. Here the CDR3 DNA reads TGTGCCAGCAGCGTAGATGGCAGGGAAGGAGATACGCAGTATTTT. This gives the protein CASSVDGREGDTQYF.

The V and J genes are TRBV28 and TRBJ1-6; tentative D call: TRBD1 (5 bases). CDR1 is MDHEN, CDR2 SYDVKM, per germline. The CDR3 has 13 amino acids. The ends were cut back, 6 bases at V and 8 bases at J, with 11 bases in the middle. The CDR3 coding sequence is TGTGCCAGCAGGGGGGGTCTAGATTCACCCCTCCACTTT. Amino acid sequence: CASRGGLDSPLHF. The whole variable domain, remainder taken from reference TRBV28 and TRBJ1-6, is DVKVTQSSRYLVKRTGEKVFLECVQDMDHENMFWYRQDPGLGLRLIYFSYDVKMKEKGDIPEGYSVSREKKERFSLILESASTNQTSMYLCASRGGLDSPLHFGNGTRLTVT.

This chain joins TRBV19 and TRBJ2-3; tentative D call: TRBD2 (7 bases). V shed 2 bases and J shed 4 bases, with 10 bases lying between them. The CDR3 spans 14 residues. Germline CDR1 reads LNHDA; CDR2 reads SQIVND (reference sequence). Here the CDR3 reads CASSIRGAADTQYF. CDR3 coding DNA: TGTGCCAGTAGTATACGGGGGGCCGCAGATACGCAGTATTTT.

The chain has TRBV29-1 and TRBJ2-7; 9 nucleotides match TRBD2. The CDR3 consists of 13 residues. Per the germline V gene, CDR1 is SQVTM and CDR2 is ANQGSEA. J gave up 6 bases and V 3 bases, and 6 bases lay outside the gene matches. The CDR3 reads CSVEAGGFSEQYF. CDR3 nucleotides: TGCAGCGTTGAGGCGGGAGGGTTCTCCGAGCAGTACTTC.

This clone was seen only once. V is TRBV9 and J is TRBJ2-1, with 9 bases lining up with TRBD2. J gave up 6 bases and V 5 bases, and 18 bases lay outside the gene matches. The CDR3 totals 18 residues. CDR1 and CDR2 (germline): SGDLS, YYNGEE. CDR3 amino acids: CASSEQVAGDPGANEQFF. The DNA for the CDR3 is TGTGCCAGCAGTGAACAGGTAGCGGGAGATCCGGGGGCCAATGAGCAGTTCTTC.

CDR3 region: CASTSDRGDRVAFF. The CDR3 bases are TGTGCCAGCACCTCCGACCGGGGGGACAGGGTAGCTTTCTTT. This chain connects TRBV6-5 to TRBJ1-1; 9 bases fit TRBD1. Losses at the gene ends were 7 bases for V and 10 bases for J; bases not matched to a gene: 13. Looked up from germline, CDR1 is MNHEY and CDR2 is SVGAGI. CDR3 length equals 14 residues.

This clone was counted between two and nine times. The chain has TRBV2 and TRBJ1-1, with 7 nucleotides matching TRBD1. Germline V gene lookup returns CDR1 SNHLY and CDR2 FYNNEI. V gave up 6 bases and J gave up 10 bases; unmatched junction bases: 11. This CDR3 region has 13 residues. The CDR3 protein is CASRERWTGGAFF. The CDR3 DNA is TGTGCCAGCAGAGAGAGATGGACAGGCGGAGCTTTCTTT. The full variable domain, completed using reference TRBV2 and TRBJ1-1, is EPEVTQTPSHQVTQMGQEVILRCVPISNHLYFYWYRQILGQKVEFLVSFYNNEISEKSEIFDDQFSVERPDGSNFTLKIRSTKLEDSAMYFCASRERWTGGAFFGQGTRLTVV.

CDR3 residues: CASSSRQPVDTEAFF. Here the CDR3 DNA reads TGTGCCAGCAGCTCTCGACAGCCCGTCGACACTGAAGCTTTCTTT. This chain joins TRBV28 and TRBJ1-1; D is perhaps TRBD1 (5 bases). The V and J ends lost 6 bases and 3 bases respectively, with 17 bases between them. There are 15 residues in the CDR3. Germline CDR1 is MDHEN and CDR2 is SYDVKM.

Concerning this clone: This sequence may be a read error, since a much larger clone differs from it by one base. The identical CDR3 is also encoded by other nucleotide sequences in the sample. The genes are TRBV2 and TRBJ2-7; D unresolved. Trimming stripped 2 bases from V and 3 bases from J, with 2 bases between. The germline gives CDR1 SNHLY, CDR2 FYNNEI. This CDR3 contains 11 residues. CDR3 coding DNA: TGTGCCAGCAGTGAACGCTACGAGCAGTACTTC. As protein: CASSERYEQYF.

This chain's CDR3 is CASSTPQGSGHGYTF. The CDR3 DNA is TGTGCCAGTAGTACACCGCAGGGATCTGGGCATGGCTACACCTTC. This chain joins TRBV19 and TRBJ1-2; TRBD1 might be the D (5 bases). V lost 4 bases and J 6 bases, leaving 18 bases between the germline ends. Germline V CDR1 and CDR2: LNHDA, SQIVND (reference sequence). This CDR3 comprises 15 residues.

The genes are TRBV6-5 and TRBJ1-5; D unresolved. The CDR3 loop spans 14 amino acids. Per the germline V gene, CDR1 is MNHEY and CDR2 is SVGAGI. Between the trimmed V and J ends, which lost 4 bases and 2 bases, there was a span of 9 bases. CDR3 protein: CASSSYSGNQPQHF. CDR3 nucleotides: TGTGCCAGCAGTTCCTACTCCGGCAATCAGCCCCAGCATTTT.

The chain joins TRBV29-1 to TRBJ2-3; 7 bases align to TRBD1. This CDR3 contains 16 residues. The germline V gene has CDR1 SQVTM and CDR2 ANQGSEA. With V trimmed by 0 bases and J by 2 bases, 8 bases remained unmatched. The CDR3 is CSVEDFGTVTTDTQYF. The CDR3 nucleotides read TGCAGCGTTGAAGACTTTGGGACAGTGACCACAGATACGCAGTATTTT.

This chain uses TRBV18 with TRBJ2-6, with 7 bases fitting TRBD1. The V segment lost 6 bases and the J segment 3 bases; nucleotides outside the gene matches: 8. CDR3 size: 16 residues. Germline V lookup: CDR1 KGHSH, CDR2 LQKENI. Here the CDR3 reads CASSRKQGNGANVLTF. The CDR3, as DNA: TGTGCCAGCTCTCGAAAACAGGGGAATGGGGCCAACGTCCTGACTTTC.

Here the CDR3 DNA reads TGCGCCAGCAGCTTGCGGGAGACCCAGTACTTC. Translating gives CASSLRETQYF. The V gene is TRBV5-1, the J gene TRBJ2-5; D is ambiguous. The CDR3 length is 11 residues. The germline gives CDR1 SGHRS, CDR2 YFSETQ. The ends were cut back, 1 base at V and 5 bases at J, with 3 bases in the middle.

The rearrangement links TRBV19 to TRBJ1-2; 12 nucleotides align to TRBD1. Germline V gives CDR1 LNHDA, CDR2 SQIVND (reference sequence). V shed 5 bases and J 1 base; nucleotides not matched to a gene: 14. The CDR3 totals 19 residues. This chain's CDR3 is CASSRPTGTGGTHNYGYTF. In DNA, the CDR3 is TGTGCCAGTAGTCGGCCTACCGGGACAGGGGGCACCCATAACTATGGCTACACCTTC.

The chain has TRBV20-1 and TRBJ1-1, with a possible D match to TRBD1 (5 bases). The V end lost 5 bases, the J end lost 4 bases, and 8 bases lay between the germline ends. Germline values: CDR1 DFQATT, CDR2 SNEGSKA (reference sequence). The CDR3 consists of 11 residues. The CDR3 here is CSAGAVTEAFF. CDR3 nucleotide sequence: TGCAGTGCTGGGGCGGTCACTGAAGCTTTCTTT.

This clone showed up just a few times. The chain joins TRBV21-1 to TRBJ2-3; TRBD1 is taken as the D call from the table, unchecked against the DNA. TRBV21-1 is tagged as a pseudogene. The CDR3 consists of 12 residues. CDR3 sequence reads: CASSKDAGGPHF. The CDR3 DNA is TGTGCCAGCAGCAAAGATGCAGGGGGCCCCCATTTT.

The V call is TRBV2, the J call TRBJ1-2, with no clear D. Germline V lookup: CDR1 SNHLY, CDR2 FYNNEI. CDR3 length: 11 amino acids. The V end lost 5 bases, the J end lost 9 bases, and 10 bases lay between the germline ends. The CDR3 DNA reads TGTGCCAGCAGTCGGGAGCGTAGCTACACCTTC. Translation gives CASSRERSYTF.

The chain combines TRBV5-1 with TRBJ2-1; 11 bases map to TRBD1. Unmatched junction bases numbered 2, after V lost 3 bases and J lost 6 bases. The CDR3 runs 14 residues. Per the germline V gene, CDR1 is SGHRS and CDR2 is YFSETQ. The CDR3 protein is CASSSGTGGNEQFF. In DNA form, the CDR3 reads TGCGCCAGCAGCTCCGGGACAGGGGGCAATGAGCAGTTCTTC.

The chain is built from TRBV27 and TRBJ2-1, with 8 nucleotides matching TRBD2. The V segment lost 2 bases and the J segment 7 bases; nucleotides outside the gene matches: 7. CDR3 size: 15 residues. Germline CDR1 is MNHEY and CDR2 is SMNVEV (reference sequence). The DNA for the CDR3 is TGTGCCAGCAGTTTAGTTTACGGGGGGGCAAATGAGCAGTTCTTC. Its translation: CASSLVYGGANEQFF.